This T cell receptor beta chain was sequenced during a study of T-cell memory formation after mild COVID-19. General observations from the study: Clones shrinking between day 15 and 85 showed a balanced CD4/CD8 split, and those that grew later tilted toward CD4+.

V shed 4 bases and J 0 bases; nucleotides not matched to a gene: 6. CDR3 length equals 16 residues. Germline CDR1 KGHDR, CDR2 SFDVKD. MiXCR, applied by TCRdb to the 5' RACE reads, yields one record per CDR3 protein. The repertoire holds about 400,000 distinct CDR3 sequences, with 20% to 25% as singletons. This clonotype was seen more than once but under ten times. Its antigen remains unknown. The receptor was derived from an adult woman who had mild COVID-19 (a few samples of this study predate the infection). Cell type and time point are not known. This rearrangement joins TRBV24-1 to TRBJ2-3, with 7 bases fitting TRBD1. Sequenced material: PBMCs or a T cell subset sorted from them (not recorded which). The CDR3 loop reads CATSDPGTASTDTQYF. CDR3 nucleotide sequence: TGTGCCACCAGTGACCCCGGGACAGCTAGCACAGATACGCAGTATTTT.